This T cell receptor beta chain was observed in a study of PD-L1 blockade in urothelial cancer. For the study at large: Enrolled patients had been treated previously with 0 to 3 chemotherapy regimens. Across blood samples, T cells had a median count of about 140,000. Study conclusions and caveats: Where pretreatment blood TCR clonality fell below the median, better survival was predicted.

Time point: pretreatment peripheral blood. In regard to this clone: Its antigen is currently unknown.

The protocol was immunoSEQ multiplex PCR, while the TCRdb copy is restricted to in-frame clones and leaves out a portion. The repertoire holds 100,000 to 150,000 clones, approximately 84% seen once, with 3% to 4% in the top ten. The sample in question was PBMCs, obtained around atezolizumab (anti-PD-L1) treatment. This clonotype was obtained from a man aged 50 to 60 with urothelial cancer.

CDR3: CASSRTGDEETQYF. The CDR3, as DNA: TGCGCCAGCAGCCGGACAGGTGATGAAGAGACCCAGTACTTC. This rearrangement joins TRBV5-1 to TRBJ2-5; TRBD1 aligns across 7 bases. Per germline, CDR1 SGHRS and CDR2 YFSETQ. V lost 4 bases to trimming and J lost 3 bases; unmatched junction nucleotides: 6. The CDR3 has 14 residues.